In its sample, the clone carrying this TCR beta chain was seen many times. Its cognate antigen is unknown. V dropped 5 bases and J dropped 6 bases, with 20 bases sitting between them. The germline V gene encodes CDR1 KGHDR and CDR2 SFDVKD. The CDR3 totals 16 residues. There were TCR beta CDR3 regions amplified from RNA transcripts. The HTBI set primed first-round TCR CDR3 RT-PCR. MiXCR was run by TCRdb on the multiplex PCR reads, yielding one entry per CDR3 protein. The profile shows under 350,000 distinct CDR3 sequences, approximately 15% of them singletons. This entry belongs to a study of T cells in Graves' hyperthyroidism and ophthalmopathy. About the study: Any treatment followed the collection of peripheral blood at initial diagnosis.

Hyperthyroidism was newly diagnosed in patients aged 18 to 65 (duration under 2 months). Study-wide results and caveats: Blood also carried most thyroid clonotypes expanded above 0.001.

The TCR originated in a woman aged 40 to 50 with Graves' hyperthyroidism. The chain joins TRBV24-1 to TRBJ2-3; D possibly uses TRBD1 or TRBD2 (5 bases each). The specimen sequenced was blood. CDR3 coding DNA: TGTGCCACCAGTGCTACGAGGGGAACCCCGCCGGATACGCAGTATTTT. Amino acids: CATSATRGTPPDTQYF.